This T cell receptor beta chain was retrieved from a study of CD8+CD57+ T cells in acquired aplastic anemia (dated by TCRdb to about 2018). Some background on the complete study: DNA extracted from sorted CD4+ and CD8+ cells had a mean of roughly 3.4 ug, with a range of roughly 0.19 to 27.4 ug. CD8+CD57+ expansion was defined as frequency above the mean frequency observed in healthy subjects. On the study overall, not on this receptor specifically: Roughly 30 CD8+ CDR3 sequences were shared between patients and controls but appeared highly expressed in patients and within their immunodominant clones. No significant difference in CD8+ Simpson's diversity was found between patients and healthy controls (P=0.060).

Genomic DNA was used as template for profiling of TCR beta VDJ combinations and CDR3 sequences. An Illumina HiSeq 2000 was the platform used for TCR repertoire sequencing. As for the original processing: Repertoire assessment relied on Simpson's diversity index, CDR3 size and DJ length profiles, and TRBV/TRBJ rearrangement plots. The most abundant DNA sequence in the deep sequencing data was taken as the immunodominant clone. CDR3 amino acid sequences were screened for sharing across subjects and compared with published repertoires and the VDJdb database. The public reads were quality trimmed at Q25 with fastp and then assembled into clones with MiXCR by TCRdb, keeping productive beta chains. For every CDR3 protein sequence, its rows merge into one entry that carries the most common genes and DNA. The V and J calls come from TCRdb's annotation, not from the publication. This sample comprises approximately 300,000 distinct CDR3 sequences, approximately 60% of them detected only once. Of the sample, 1.3% falls within the top ten clones.

Expansion of CD8+CD57+ cells had been shown by flow cytometry in the patients chosen for sequencing. Every patient had severe acquired aplastic anemia, diagnosed using the International Study of Aplastic Anemia and Agranulocytosis and Camitta criteria. Patients had received no therapy at the time of blood sampling. In the study, sorted CD4+ and CD8+ blood T cells from patients with severe aplastic anemia and from healthy subjects underwent deep sequencing of TCR repertoires. Patients were enrolled in the USA under clinicaltrials.gov protocols 00001620, 01623167, 00001397, 00071045, 00081523 and 00961064. Ficoll-Paque density gradient centrifugation was used to isolate peripheral blood mononuclear cells. Before DNA extraction, CD4+ and CD8+ T cells were sorted with FACS or magnetic beads. As regards this clonotype: Its antigen remains unidentified. One base away there is no much larger clone; base qualities are not given.

CDR1 and CDR2 are drawn from the germline V gene (reference sequence): DFQATT, SNEGSKA. The junction carries 14 bases between V and J, which are trimmed by 6 bases and 2 bases respectively. Counted from cysteine to phenylalanine, this CDR3 has 13 amino acids. The only DNA kept is the CDR3, 39 bases in frame from the first base. The V and J segments used are TRBV20-1 and TRBJ2-7, and possibly TRBD2, on 6 matching bases. The origin of this receptor is a human donor with aplastic anemia. The material sequenced was sorted CD4+, CD8+, or CD8+CD57+ T cells (not recorded which) from PBMCs. This receptor has the CDR3 CSAGAGSTYEQYF. The sequenced DNA: TGCAGTGCCGGAGCGGGCAGCACCTACGAGCAGTACTTC.